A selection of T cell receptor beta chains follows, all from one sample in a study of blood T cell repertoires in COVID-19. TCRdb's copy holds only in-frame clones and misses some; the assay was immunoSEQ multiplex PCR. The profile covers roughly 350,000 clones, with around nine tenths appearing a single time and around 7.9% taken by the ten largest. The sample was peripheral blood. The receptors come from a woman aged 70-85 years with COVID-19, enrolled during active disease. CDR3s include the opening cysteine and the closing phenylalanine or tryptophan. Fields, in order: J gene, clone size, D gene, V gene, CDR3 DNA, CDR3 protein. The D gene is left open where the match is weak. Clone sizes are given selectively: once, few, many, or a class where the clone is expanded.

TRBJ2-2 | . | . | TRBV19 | TGTGCCAGTAGGGGAGGGTTCACAGGGATCGGGGAGCTGTTTTTT | CASRGGFTGIGELFF
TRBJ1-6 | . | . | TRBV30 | TGTGCCTGGAGCGACAGTTATAATTCACCCCTCCACTTT | CAWSDSYNSPLHF
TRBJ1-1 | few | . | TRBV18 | TGTGCCAGCTCACCAGCAGCGGGTATCACTGAAGCTTTCTTT | CASSPAAGITEAFF
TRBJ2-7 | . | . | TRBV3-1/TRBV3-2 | TGTGCCAGCAGCCAACGGGACAACTACGAGCAGTACTTC | CASSQRDNYEQYF
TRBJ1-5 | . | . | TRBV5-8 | TGTGCCAGCAGCCCCTTAGCAGCTTTGGGCAATCAGCCCCAGCATTTT | CASSPLAALGNQPQHF
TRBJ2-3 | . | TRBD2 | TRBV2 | TGTGCCAGCAGTGGACCGGGACTAGCAACAGATACGCAGTATTTT | CASSGPGLATDTQYF
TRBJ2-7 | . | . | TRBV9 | TGTGCCAGCAGCCTCGGTTCCTACGAGCAGTACTTC | CASSLGSYEQYF
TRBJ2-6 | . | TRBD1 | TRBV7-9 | TGTGCCAGCAGCCCACCCGGACAGGGGGCGCTTGGGGCCAACGTCCTGACTTTC | CASSPPGQGALGANVLTF
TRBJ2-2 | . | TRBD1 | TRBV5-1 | TGCGCCAGCAGCCAGGACAGGGCGAACACCGGGGAGCTGTTTTTT | CASSQDRANTGELFF
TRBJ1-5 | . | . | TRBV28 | TGTGCCAGCAGTTACGTGGACAGAGATCAGCCCCAGCATTTT | CASSYVDRDQPQHF
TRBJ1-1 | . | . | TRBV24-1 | TGTGCCACCAGTGATTCAAGGGGGGGGGACACTGAAGCTTTCTTT | CATSDSRGGDTEAFF
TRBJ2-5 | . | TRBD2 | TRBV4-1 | TGCGCCAGCAGCTCGACGAGCGGGGGCAGCCAAGAGACCCAGTACTTC | CASSSTSGGSQETQYF
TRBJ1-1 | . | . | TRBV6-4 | TGTGCCAGCAGTGACTCGAGCAGGGGCACTGAAGCTTTCTTT | CASSDSSRGTEAFF
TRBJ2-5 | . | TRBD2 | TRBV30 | TGTGCCTGTAACCGACTAGCGGGGGCAGAGACCCAGTACTTC | CACNRLAGAETQYF
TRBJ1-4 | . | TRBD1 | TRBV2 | TGTGCCAGCAGTCGAGCCGGGACAGGGTCTAATGAAAAACTGTTTTTT | CASSRAGTGSNEKLFF
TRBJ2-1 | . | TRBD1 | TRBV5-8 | TGTGCCAGCAGCTCGGACAGGGAATTTTCGAATGAGCAGTTCTTC | CASSSDREFSNEQFF
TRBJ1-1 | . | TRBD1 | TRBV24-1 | TGTGCCACCAGTGATTCCGGAGGGGGCGACACTGAAGCTTTCTTT | CATSDSGGGDTEAFF
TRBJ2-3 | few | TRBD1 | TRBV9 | TGTGCCAGCAGCTTCGGGACAGGGCGCTCAGATACGCAGTATTTT | CASSFGTGRSDTQYF
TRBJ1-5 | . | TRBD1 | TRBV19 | TGTGCCAGTACTTCCGGGACAGGGGTCGATCAGCCCCAGCATTTT | CASTSGTGVDQPQHF
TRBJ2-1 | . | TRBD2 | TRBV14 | TGTGCCAGCAGCCGCCTAGCGGGGGGATTCAATGAGCAGTTCTTC | CASSRLAGGFNEQFF
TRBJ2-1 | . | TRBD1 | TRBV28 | TGTGCCAGCAGTTTGGGGACAGGGGACTACAATGAGCAGTTCTTC | CASSLGTGDYNEQFF
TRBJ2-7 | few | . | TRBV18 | TGTGCCAGCTCACCGCCACGTCCGGGTGGATCGGACGAGCAGTACTTC | CASSPPRPGGSDEQYF
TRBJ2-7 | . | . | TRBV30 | TGTGCCTGGAGTAAAGTGGGGGGTAGGTACGAGCAGTACTTC | CAWSKVGGRYEQYF
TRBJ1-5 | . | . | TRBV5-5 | TGTGCCAGCAGCATCTCAGCGGACAGCAATCAGCCCCAGCATTTT | CASSISADSNQPQHF
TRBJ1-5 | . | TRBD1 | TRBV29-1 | TGCAGCGTACTTACAGGGGACGGCAATCAGCCCCAGCATTTT | CSVLTGDGNQPQHF
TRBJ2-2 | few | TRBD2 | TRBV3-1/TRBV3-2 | TGTGCCAGCAGCCAAAATCCGGGACTAGCGGGCATTACGAACACCGGGGAGCTGTTTTTT | CASSQNPGLAGITNTGELFF
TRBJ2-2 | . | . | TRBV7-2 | TGTGCCAGCAGCTTAGCGACTCGTTTCAACACCGGGGAGCTGTTTTTT | CASSLATRFNTGELFF
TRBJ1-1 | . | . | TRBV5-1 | TGCGCCAGCAGCACCCCGGGGTTGAACACTGAAGCTTTCTTT | CASSTPGLNTEAFF
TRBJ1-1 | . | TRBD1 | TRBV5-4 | TGTGCCAGCAGCCGGACAGGGGGCAACACTGAAGCTTTCTTT | CASSRTGGNTEAFF
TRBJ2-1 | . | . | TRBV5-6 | TGTGCCAGCAGCCCTGGACCCGAAGGGGGTGAGCAGTTCTTC | CASSPGPEGGEQFF
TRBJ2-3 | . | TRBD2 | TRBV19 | TGTGCCAGTAGTACGACTAGCCTTTATACGCAGTATTTT | CASSTTSLYTQYF
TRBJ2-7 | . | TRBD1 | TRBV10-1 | TGCGCCAGCAGTGAGTCCCGCGGACAGGGTGTCAACGAGCAGTACTTC | CASSESRGQGVNEQYF
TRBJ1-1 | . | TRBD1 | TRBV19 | TGTGCCAGTAGTCCCCGCGACAGGGGAGCCACTGAAGCTTTCTTT | CASSPRDRGATEAFF
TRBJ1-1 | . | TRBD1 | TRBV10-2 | TGCGCCAGCATTCTTGGGGGGGACAGGGAAGCTTTCTTT | CASILGGDREAFF
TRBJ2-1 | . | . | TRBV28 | TGTGCCAGCAGTCCCCCAGGAAGCCGGCTGAATGAGCAGTTCTTC | CASSPPGSRLNEQFF
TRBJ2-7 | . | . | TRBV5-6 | TGTGCCAGCAGCTTGACTGCACCCTACGAGCAGTACTTC | CASSLTAPYEQYF
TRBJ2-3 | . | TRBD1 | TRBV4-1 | TGCGCCAGCAGACAACCGACAGGGAAAAGCACAGATACGCAGTATTTT | CASRQPTGKSTDTQYF
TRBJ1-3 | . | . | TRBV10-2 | TGCGCCAGCAGTGCCTTGGCCGGGGGTCCTGGAAACACCATATATTTT | CASSALAGGPGNTIYF
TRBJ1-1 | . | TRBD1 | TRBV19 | TGTGCCAGTAGTCTCCGGGACAGGAACACTGAAGCTTTCTTT | CASSLRDRNTEAFF
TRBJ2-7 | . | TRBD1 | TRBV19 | TGTGCCAGCGGACAGGGGGCCTACGAGCAGTACTTC | CASGQGAYEQYF
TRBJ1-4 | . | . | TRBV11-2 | TGTGCCAGCAGCCCGCGGACTGCCTCCGGGGAAAAACTGTTTTTT | CASSPRTASGEKLFF
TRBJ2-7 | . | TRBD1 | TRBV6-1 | TGTGCCAGCAGTGAAGCGTCCGGGACAGTCTACGAGCAGTACTTC | CASSEASGTVYEQYF
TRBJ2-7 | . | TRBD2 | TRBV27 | TGTGCCAGCACCCACTCGGGGGGGTCGGGGGAGCAGTACTTC | CASTHSGGSGEQYF
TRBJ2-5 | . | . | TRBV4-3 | TGCGCCAGCAGCCAAGGGGCGGGAAATAACCAAGAGACCCAGTACTTC | CASSQGAGNNQETQYF
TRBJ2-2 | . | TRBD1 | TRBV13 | TGTGCCAGCAGCCCTCGGGGGACAGGGAAGGGGGAGCTGTTTTTT | CASSPRGTGKGELFF
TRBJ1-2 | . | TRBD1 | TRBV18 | TGTGCCAGCTCTGAGACAGGGGGGTATGGCTACACCTTC | CASSETGGYGYTF
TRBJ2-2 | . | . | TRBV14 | TGTGCCAGCAGCCATTCTAGCCCGAACACCGGGGAGCTGTTTTTT | CASSHSSPNTGELFF
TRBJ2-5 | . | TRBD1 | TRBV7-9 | TGTGCCAGCAGCTTAGCCTCAGGGGGCCGGGAGACCCAGTACTTC | CASSLASGGRETQYF